These 15 T cell receptor beta chains share one sample of origin, sequenced in a study of T cells expressing NK-cell markers. For each CDR3 protein, TCRdb gives one entry from its re-call of the 5' RACE reads, without DNA. This sample lists 150,000 to 200,000 distinct CDR3 sequences; its ten largest clones have less than 20%. Source material: blood T cells: a sorted CD56 or NKG2C T cell subset, CD4+ or CD8+ T cells, or bulk PBMC T cells (not recorded which). These receptor sequences come from a woman aged 18-70 years in good health.

The chain couples TRBV7-3 to TRBJ2-1. CDR1 is SGHTA, CDR2 FQGTGA, per germline. The CDR3 is 13 residues long. The CDR3 sequence: CASSVTNYNEQFF. Variable domain in full (rest from reference TRBV7-3 and TRBJ2-1): GAGVSQTPSNKVTEKGKYVELRCDPISGHTALYWYRQSLGQGPEFLIYFQGTGAADDSGLPNDRFFAVRPEGSVSTLKIQRTERGDSAVYLCASSVTNYNEQFFGPGTRLTVL.

V usage is TRBV20-1 and J usage is TRBJ2-3; TCRdb reports TRBD2, a call that lacks DNA to check it against. From germline, CDR1 is DFQATT and CDR2 SNEGSKA (reference sequence). The CDR3 runs to 15 residues. Here the CDR3 reads CSARASSHVTDTQYF.

The CDR3 region is CATSAGTGAYEQYF. The chain carries TRBV24-1 and TRBJ2-7; without DNA, the TCRdb call of TRBD1 cannot be checked. The length of the CDR3 is 14 residues. CDR1 and CDR2 (germline): KGHDR, SFDVKD.

The V gene is TRBV2, the J gene TRBJ2-2; TCRdb outputs TRBD1, but without DNA this stays unchecked. CDR1 and CDR2 (germline): SNHLY, FYNNEI. The CDR3 has 16 amino acids. CDR3 amino acids: CASRRGATGNTGELFF.

This sequence joins TRBV12-3 or TRBV12-4 and TRBJ2-2; the D gene TCRdb calls, TRBD1, cannot be checked with no DNA. The CDR3 is 17 amino acids. The CDR3: CASSLRQGHSLTGELFF.

The V call is TRBV7-8, the J call TRBJ2-7; TCRdb's D call, TRBD1, is unchecked because there is no DNA. The CDR3 runs to 17 residues. Per the germline V gene, CDR1 is SGHVS and CDR2 is FQNEAQ. The CDR3 sequence: CASSLPTGAGWTGEQYF.

J is TRBJ2-7 and V is TRBV20-1; TCRdb selects TRBD2, and the lack of DNA leaves this call unchecked. From germline, CDR1 is DFQATT and CDR2 SNEGSKA (reference sequence). This CDR3 contains 14 residues. The CDR3: CSARVPSGHYEQYF.

The V and J genes are TRBV7-7 and TRBJ2-4; TCRdb's D gene call, TRBD1, goes unchecked for lack of DNA. The CDR3 consists of 16 residues. The V gene's germline CDR1 is SSHAT and CDR2 FNYEAQ (reference sequence). The CDR3 loop reads CASSISGGASKNIQYF.

The chain combines TRBV5-1 with TRBJ2-3; TCRdb names TRBD1, which stays unverified in the absence of DNA. From germline, CDR1 is SGHRS and CDR2 YFSETQ. CDR3 length: 16 residues. The CDR3: CASSLGGQTSTDTQYF.

The chain couples TRBV20-1 to TRBJ1-4. From germline, CDR1 is DFQATT and CDR2 SNEGSKA (reference sequence). The CDR3 length is 15 residues. CDR3 sequence: CSARPGRPGEGKLFF.

V is TRBV29-1 and J is TRBJ1-1; lacking DNA, the TRBD1 call made by TCRdb goes unchecked. CDR3 length equals 13 residues. Germline V CDR1 and CDR2: SQVTM, ANQGSEA. The CDR3 region is CSAGTLMNTEAFF.

This chain uses TRBV9 with TRBJ2-1; lacking DNA, the TRBD1 call made by TCRdb goes unchecked. The germline V gene encodes CDR1 SGDLS and CDR2 YYNGEE. The CDR3 is made up of 15 amino acids. The CDR3 loop reads CASSPRQGPNNEQFF.

The CDR3 loop reads CASSPGPGTQYF. V gene TRBV19 combines with J gene TRBJ2-3; the TCRdb D gene call, TRBD1, has no DNA to confirm it. The CDR3 is 12 residues long. Germline V gene lookup returns CDR1 LNHDA and CDR2 SQIVND (reference sequence). The full variable domain, completed using reference TRBV19 and TRBJ2-3, is DGGITQSPKYLFRKEGQNVTLSCEQNLNHDAMYWYRQDPGQGLRLIYYSQIVNDFQKGDIAEGYSVSREKKESFPLTVTSAQKNPTAFYLCASSPGPGTQYFGPGTRLTVL.

The chain links TRBV7-8 to TRBJ2-5; the D call from TCRdb, TRBD2, cannot be confirmed without DNA. The CDR3 loop spans 15 amino acids. The V gene's germline CDR1 is SGHVS and CDR2 FQNEAQ. Here the CDR3 reads CASIPQAGGPETQYF.

This chain connects TRBV9 to TRBJ1-6; TCRdb lists TRBD1, though no DNA is available to test this call. Germline V gene data show CDR1 as SGDLS and CDR2 as YYNGEE. This CDR3 region has 16 residues. The chain's CDR3 is CASSVGGQLQGSPLHF.